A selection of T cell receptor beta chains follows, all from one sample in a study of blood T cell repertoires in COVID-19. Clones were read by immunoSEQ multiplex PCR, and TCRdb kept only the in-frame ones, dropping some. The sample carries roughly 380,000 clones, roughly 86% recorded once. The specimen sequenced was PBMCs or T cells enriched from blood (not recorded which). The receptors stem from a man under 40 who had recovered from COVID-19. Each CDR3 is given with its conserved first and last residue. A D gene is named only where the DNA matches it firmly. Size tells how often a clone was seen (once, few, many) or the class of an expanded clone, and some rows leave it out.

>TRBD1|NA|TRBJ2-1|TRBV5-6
TGTGCCAGCAGCCCCGGGACAGGGGCCAATGAGCAGTTCTTC
CASSPGTGANEQFF
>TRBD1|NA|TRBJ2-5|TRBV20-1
TGCAGTGTCTCGGACAGGGAGACCCAGTACTTC
CSVSDRETQYF
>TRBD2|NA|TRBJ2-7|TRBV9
TGTGCCAGCAGCCCGGGACTAGCGGGGGGAGACTACGAGCAGTACTTC
CASSPGLAGGDYEQYF
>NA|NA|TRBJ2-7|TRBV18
TGTGCCAGCTCACCCGCGGGGCAGCAGTCCTACGAGCAGTACTTC
CASSPAGQQSYEQYF
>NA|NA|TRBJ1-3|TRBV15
TGTGCCACCTCCACCCCAATGGACATCTCTGGAAACACCATATATTTT
CATSTPMDISGNTIYF
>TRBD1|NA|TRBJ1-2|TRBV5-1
TGCGCCAGCAGCGCCGACAGGGCCTATGGCTACACCTTC
CASSADRAYGYTF
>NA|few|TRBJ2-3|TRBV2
TGTGCCAGCGAGGGGAGGGGGAACACAGATACGCAGTATTTT
CASEGRGNTDTQYF
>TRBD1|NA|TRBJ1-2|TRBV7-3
TGTGCCAGCAGCCCAGACAGGGATAGCTATGGCTACACCTTC
CASSPDRDSYGYTF
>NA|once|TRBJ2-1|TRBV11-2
TGTGCCAGCAGCCATTACAATGAGCAGTTCTTC
CASSHYNEQFF
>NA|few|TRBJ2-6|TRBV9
TGTGCCAGCAGCGTACAAGCCGGGGCCAACGTCCTGACTTTC
CASSVQAGANVLTF
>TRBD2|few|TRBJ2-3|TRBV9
TGTGCCAGCAGTGAATTTAGCGGGGGGGCCGCAGATACGCAGTATTTT
CASSEFSGGAADTQYF
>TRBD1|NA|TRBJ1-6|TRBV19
TGTGCCAGTAGAGGGGACAGGGAATCGTATAATTCACCCCTCCACTTT
CASRGDRESYNSPLHF
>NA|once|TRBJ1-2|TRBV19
TGTGCCAGTAACGACAGGACTAACTATGGCTACACCTTC
CASNDRTNYGYTF
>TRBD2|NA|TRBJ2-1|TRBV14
TGTGCCAGCAGCCAAGTTATAGGGACTAGCGGGAATGAGCAGTTCTTC
CASSQVIGTSGNEQFF
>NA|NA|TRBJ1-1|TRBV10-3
TGTGCCATCAGTTCCGGGTCGAACACTGAAGCTTTCTTT
CAISSGSNTEAFF
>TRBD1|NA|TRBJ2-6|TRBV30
TGTGCCTGGAGTCGACAGGGGGCTGGGGCCAACGTCCTGACTTTC
CAWSRQGAGANVLTF
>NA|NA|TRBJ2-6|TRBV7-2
TGTGCCAGCAGCTTAAAACCCAGGGGGGCCAACGTCCTGACTTTC
CASSLKPRGANVLTF
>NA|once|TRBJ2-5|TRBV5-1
TGCGCCAGCAGCCCCCGGGTCGGTCAAGAGACCCAGTACTTC
CASSPRVGQETQYF
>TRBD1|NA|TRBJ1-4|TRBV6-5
TGTGCCAGCAGAATGGGACAGGTCCCTCCTACTCTGTTTTTT
CASRMGQVPPTLFF
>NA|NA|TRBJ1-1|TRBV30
TGTGCCTGGAGTTTCACCAGGGCGAACACTGAAGCTTTCTTT
CAWSFTRANTEAFF
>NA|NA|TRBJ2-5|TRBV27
TGTGCCAGCAAGTCCGTGGCAGACCAAGAGACCCAGTACTTC
CASKSVADQETQYF
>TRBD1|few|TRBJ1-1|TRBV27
TGTGCCAGCAGTTTATCGGCAGGGGGATTTTCTGAAGCTTTCTTT
CASSLSAGGFSEAFF
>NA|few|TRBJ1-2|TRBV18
TGTGCCAGCTCACCTGGCGGGACGCTCACTAACTATGGCTACACCTTC
CASSPGGTLTNYGYTF
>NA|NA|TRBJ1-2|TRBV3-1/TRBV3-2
TGTGCCAGCAGCCAAGCCAGCGATTATGGCTACACCTTC
CASSQASDYGYTF
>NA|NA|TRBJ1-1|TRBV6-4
TGTGCCAGCAGTGAATCCGGGTCTATCACTGAAGCTTTCTTT
CASSESGSITEAFF
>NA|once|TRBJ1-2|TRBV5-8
TGTGCCAGCCGCAGGATAGGGACATTTCTGTACTATGGCTACACCTTC
CASRRIGTFLYYGYTF
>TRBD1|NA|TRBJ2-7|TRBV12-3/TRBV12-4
TGTGCCACCAAAAGACAGGGTCTAGGGGAGCAGTACTTC
CATKRQGLGEQYF
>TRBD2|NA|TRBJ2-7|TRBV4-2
TGTGCCAGCAGCCTACTAGCGGGGGGGCCCTACGAGCAGTACTTC
CASSLLAGGPYEQYF
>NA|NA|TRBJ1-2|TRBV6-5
TGTGCCAGCAACCAGTTCGGCAGGAACTATGGCTACACCTTC
CASNQFGRNYGYTF
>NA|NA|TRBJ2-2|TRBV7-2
TGTGCCAGCAGCAACGCCCGAGGGGGCGGGGAGCTGTTTTTT
CASSNARGGGELFF
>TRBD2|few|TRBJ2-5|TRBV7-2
TGTGCCAGCAGCTCTCCCTTAGCGGGGGCCGAGACCCAGTACTTC
CASSSPLAGAETQYF